Given below is one TCR beta chain in context. Its antigen is still unknown. PCR primers comprised 60 Vbeta and 13 Jbeta primers. Assay: immunoSEQ multiplex PCR; the TCRdb copy retains only in-frame clones and omits some. The sample consists of approximately 190,000 clones, 75% to 85% of them appearing once. Losses at the gene ends were 5 bases for V and 2 bases for J; bases not matched to a gene: 8. Germline assignment: CDR1 MNHEY and CDR2 SMNVEV (reference sequence). The CDR3 covers 15 residues. The data derive from a study of cytomegalovirus exposure and HLA in healthy donors. Study-wide findings and caveats: Specificity of three CMV-associated chains for CMV antigens was verified in vitro.

The receptor's source is a woman aged 18-29 years in good health and CMV-seropositive. Sequencing was performed on PBMCs. J is TRBJ1-2 and V is TRBV27; TRBD1 agrees at 7 bases. As DNA, the CDR3 is TGTGCCAGCAGTCTAGACAGCAGGGGGAACTATGGCTACACCTTC. Residues: CASSLDSRGNYGYTF.